This TCR beta chain was sequenced in a study of shared clonotypes between healthy human individuals. Findings and limits, study-wide: Clonotype sharing among donors was expected to depend on sequencing depth.

In the CD4+ fraction, cells were divided into CD45RA+ naive and CD45RA-negative memory subsets. This CDR3 comprises 12 residues. The germline V gene has CDR1 SNHLY and CDR2 FYNNEI. Trimming took 5 bases from V and 2 from J, leaving 6 bases between them. Assay runs were performed at deep level. TCRdb's copy holds only in-frame clones and misses some; the assay was immunoSEQ multiplex PCR. The sample includes about 1.5 million clones, 96% of them seen just once. Notes on this clone: As yet, its antigen is unknown.

The chain links TRBV2 to TRBJ2-5; no reliable D call. The sequence was collected from a young man in good health. Source material: naive CD4+ T cells sorted from blood. Indicated subset: CD45RA+ positively selected. This CDR3 is CASSRAQETQYF. The CDR3 DNA follows: TGTGCCAGCAGTAGGGCACAAGAGACCCAGTACTTC.